This T cell receptor beta chain was identified in a study of T-cell reconstitution after alpha-beta-depleted transplantation in children. Library preparation (for TCRbeta) was performed with unique molecular identifiers. Each CDR3 protein gets one entry after TCRdb re-called the PCR reads with MiXCR. The table includes approximately 400,000 distinct CDR3 sequences, about a tenth detected once. The CDR3 sequence is 14 residues long. V was pared by 2 bases and J by 3 bases, with 11 bases between. Germline CDR1 SGHKS, CDR2 YYEKEE (reference sequence). This chain uses TRBV5-5 with TRBJ1-2; unclear D gene. Source: PBMCs from the stem cell graft donor, taken from the stem cell graft. The sequence came from a human donor who donated a stem cell graft to a child with acute myeloid leukemia. The CDR3 nucleotides read TGTGCCAGCAGCTTCGAACTGAGTTACTATGGCTACACCTTC. This translates into CASSFELSYYGYTF.